Below, 24 T cell receptor beta chains from the same sample are listed, as sequenced in a study of blood T cells in healthy people across ages (dated by TCRdb to between 2014 and 2016). The library was generated by 5' RACE. Reads for this sample came from an Illumina HiSeq 2500. A second PCR of roughly 7 to 12 cycles was performed with a sample-barcoded 5' primer and a J-beta primer mix. TCRdb took the public reads, trimmed them with fastp at Q25, ran MiXCR for clone calling and kept in-frame beta chains. CDR3 protein sequences are deduplicated, and each keeps its most common genes and DNA. The sample contains about 510,000 distinct CDR3 sequences, about a quarter of them found a single time. Approximately 4% of the sample goes to the ten largest clones. A further study also used this sample, focusing on T cells of mothers and their children.

Material for sequencing was blood. All receptors come from a boy younger than 10 in good health.

This clonotype was observed a handful of times. The V gene is TRBV20-1, the J gene TRBJ2-4; 11 bases match TRBD2. CDR1 DFQATT and CDR2 SNEGSKA come from the germline V gene (reference sequence). The CDR3 has 15 residues. The trim removed 3 bases at V and 2 bases at J, leaving 3 bases unmatched. CDR3: CSASTSGRTKNIQYF. CDR3 nucleotide sequence: TGCAGTGCTAGCACTAGCGGGAGAACCAAAAACATTCAGTACTTC.

V usage is TRBV4-3 and J usage is TRBJ2-5; D not resolved. The CDR3 runs 14 residues. V was trimmed by 0 bases and J by 5 bases, leaving 10 bases between them. Germline V gene data show CDR1 as LGHNA and CDR2 as YSLEER. CDR3 nucleotides: TGCGCCAGCAGCCAAGAAAAGCGCAGCGAGACCCAGTACTTC. The encoded protein is CASSQEKRSETQYF.

This clonotype was observed a handful of times. In DNA, the CDR3 is TGTGCCAGCAGCCAAGGGACACGAGATACGCAGTATTTT. It yields the protein CASSQGTRDTQYF. V gene TRBV6-2 or TRBV6-3 combines with J gene TRBJ2-3; D is perhaps TRBD1 (6 bases). The CDR3 runs to 13 residues. V was shortened by 6 bases and J by 5 bases, with 12 bases between the two germline ends. Germline V CDR1 and CDR2: MNHEY, SVGEGT.

V usage is TRBV27 and J usage is TRBJ2-5; D tentatively fits TRBD1 or TRBD2 (6 bases each). V lost 1 base, J lost 4 bases, and 16 bases lay in between. CDR3 size: 16 residues. Germline-derived CDR1 and CDR2 are MNHEY and SMNVEV (reference sequence). This CDR3 is CASSLLGPTGAETQYF. The CDR3 DNA follows: TGTGCCAGCAGTTTATTAGGGCCCACGGGGGCAGAGACCCAGTACTTC.

The chain combines TRBV12-3 or TRBV12-4 with TRBJ1-3, with D perhaps matching TRBD1 (5 bases). V lost 3 bases, J lost 8 bases, and 8 bases lay in between. This CDR3 spans 12 amino acids. For the CDR3, the DNA is TGTGCCAGCAGTTTGGGGGGAGACACCATATATTTT. Amino acids: CASSLGGDTIYF.

The chain employs TRBV5-1 and TRBJ1-2; the D gene is possibly TRBD1 (6 bases). Germline CDR1 SGHRS, CDR2 YFSETQ. This CDR3 has 15 amino acids. V was cut by 4 bases and J by 3 bases, with 16 bases left in between. In DNA, the CDR3 is TGCGCCAGCAGCCCGGGGACACTCGGGCACTATGGCTACACCTTC. Protein sequence: CASSPGTLGHYGYTF.

The chain couples TRBV7-6 to TRBJ2-1; 12 nucleotides agree with TRBD2. V lost 2 bases and J lost 3; bases outside the gene matches: 8. This CDR3 comprises 18 residues. Germline loops: CDR1 SGHVS, CDR2 FNYEAQ. Here the CDR3 reads CASSLNSLAGGIYNEQFF. CDR3 coding DNA: TGTGCCAGCAGCTTAAATTCCCTAGCGGGGGGGATCTACAATGAGCAGTTCTTC.

This clonotype appeared a single time. V gene TRBV7-8 combines with J gene TRBJ1-3; 7 nucleotides line up with TRBD1. CDR3 length: 14 residues. Germline lookup yields CDR1 SGHVS and CDR2 FQNEAQ. V trimming: 9 bases; J trimming: 1 base; junction bases outside the gene matches: 6. The CDR3 DNA sequence: TGTGCCAGTATACAGGGGAGGTCTGGAAACACCATATATTTT. Protein sequence: CASIQGRSGNTIYF.

The rearrangement joins TRBV7-6 to TRBJ2-1; D is perhaps TRBD2 (5 bases). V dropped 5 bases and J dropped 6 bases, with 14 bases sitting between them. Germline-derived CDR1 and CDR2 are SGHVS and FNYEAQ. The CDR3 runs to 14 residues. CDR3 bases: TGTGCCAGCAGCCTCTCTAGCCCACCCAATGAGCAGTTCTTC. As protein: CASSLSSPPNEQFF.

This chain links TRBV7-9 with TRBJ2-3; either TRBD1 or TRBD2 may supply D (6 bases each). Germline loops: CDR1 SEHNR, CDR2 FQNEAQ (reference sequence). V was clipped by 10 bases and J by 2 bases, with 13 bases between them. CDR3 length: 13 residues. This CDR3 is CATGGTSTDTQYF. The CDR3 DNA is TGTGCCACTGGGGGGACATCCACAGATACGCAGTATTTT.

This chain links TRBV20-1 with TRBJ2-5, with a weak D call TRBD1 (5 bases). Between the trimmed V and J ends, which lost 3 bases and 2 bases, there was a span of 16 bases. The CDR3 has 15 amino acids. From germline, CDR1 is DFQATT and CDR2 SNEGSKA (reference sequence). Here the CDR3 DNA reads TGCAGTGCTAGGGATGGAGACAGTCTACAAGAGACCCAGTACTTC. It encodes CSARDGDSLQETQYF.

In DNA, the CDR3 is TGTGCCAGCCGTCCCTACACCTACCACATTCAGTACTTC. It specifies CASRPYTYHIQYF. This chain connects TRBV6-1 to TRBJ2-4, with unresolved D. Germline V gene lookup returns CDR1 MNHNS and CDR2 SASEGT. V was trimmed by 8 bases and J by 8 bases, leaving 16 bases between them. This CDR3 has 13 residues.

This chain connects TRBV5-1 to TRBJ2-7; no reliable D call. The ends were cut back, 0 bases at V and 3 bases at J, with 16 bases in the middle. The CDR3 is made up of 16 amino acids. Germline V gives CDR1 SGHRS, CDR2 YFSETQ. The CDR3 reads CASSLDGRQRIYEQYF. CDR3 DNA sequence: TGCGCCAGCAGCTTGGACGGCAGACAAAGGATCTACGAGCAGTACTTC. The complete variable domain, with remaining parts taken from reference TRBV5-1 and TRBJ2-7, reads KAGVTQTPRYLIKTRGQQVTLSCSPISGHRSVSWYQQTPGQGLQFLFEYFSETQRNKGNFPGRFSGRQFSNSRSEMNVSTLELGDSALYLCASSLDGRQRIYEQYFGPGTRLTVT.

The chain combines TRBV20-1 with TRBJ2-7; 9 bases fit TRBD2. J lost 2 bases, V lost 4 bases, and 6 bases had no gene match. Germline CDR1 is DFQATT and CDR2 is SNEGSKA (reference sequence). CDR3 size: 14 residues. CDR3 DNA sequence: TGCAGTGCTATTCGGCTAGCGGGAACCTACGAGCAGTACTTC. It specifies CSAIRLAGTYEQYF.

Concerning this clonotype itself: Since the CDR3 does not end with the conserved phenylalanine or tryptophan, this likely comes from a read error. The V and J genes are TRBV27 and TRBJ2-7; TRBD2 agrees at 11 bases. Matching the DNA end better, TRBJ2-5 makes the J call doubtful. There are 15 residues in the CDR3. The germline CDR1 and CDR2 sequences are MNHEY and SMNVEV (reference sequence). This CDR3 is CASRVSGRAWETQYL. CDR3 sequence (DNA): TGTGCCAGCAGGGTTAGCGGGAGGGCCTGGGAGACCCAGTACCTC.

Only a few counts were recorded for this clonotype. The V and J genes are TRBV20-1 and TRBJ2-4, with TRBD1 matching 9 bases. CDR1 DFQATT and CDR2 SNEGSKA come from the germline V gene (reference sequence). The CDR3 has 14 residues. Trimming cost V 3 bases and J 6 bases; bases outside gene matches: 6. The CDR3 nucleotides are TGCAGTGCTAGGCAGGGACAGGGTCCAAACATTCAGTACTTC. Protein: CSARQGQGPNIQYF.

This clonotype appeared a few times. This chain uses TRBV5-1 with TRBJ2-6; D gene unclear. CDR1 is SGHRS and CDR2 is YFSETQ in the germline V gene. The V and J ends lost 4 bases and 2 bases respectively, with 22 bases between them. The CDR3 is 19 amino acids. The CDR3 sequence is CASSLSSGKGTAGANVLTF. DNA for the CDR3: TGCGCCAGCAGCCTTTCATCCGGCAAGGGAACGGCTGGGGCCAACGTCCTGACTTTC.

This clonotype was recorded a few times. The V call is TRBV6-6, the J call TRBJ1-5; unclear D gene. Trimming pared 6 bases from V and 10 bases from J, leaving 16 bases between. The germline CDR1 and CDR2 sequences are MNHNY and SVGAGI (reference sequence). The CDR3 is made up of 13 amino acids. The CDR3 DNA is TGTGCCAGCAGGGTACGGGATAGTGGACCCCAGCATTTT. This gives the protein CASRVRDSGPQHF.

This clonotype was observed a handful of times. J is TRBJ2-5 and V is TRBV4-2; TRBD2 is a possible D gene (5 bases). The germline V and J ends were trimmed by 1 base and 8 bases, with 8 bases remaining between them. This CDR3 region has 12 residues. The germline CDR1 and CDR2 sequences are LGHNA and YNFKEQ. The CDR3 nucleotides read TGTGCCAGCAGCCAAGGAGGGCTTACCCAGTACTTC. Amino acid sequence: CASSQGGLTQYF.

This rearrangement joins TRBV11-2 to TRBJ2-2, with 8 bases lining up with TRBD2. Trimming cost V 6 bases and J 5 bases; bases outside gene matches: 17. In germline, CDR1 is SGHAT, CDR2 FQNNGV. The CDR3 is 18 residues long. The CDR3 spells CASRGYRKRGWETGELFF. The CDR3 coding sequence is TGTGCCAGCAGGGGCTATAGGAAGCGGGGGTGGGAAACCGGGGAGCTGTTTTTT.

A few counts support this clonotype. CDR3 region: CASVGTSVSEQFF. CDR3 nucleotide sequence: TGTGCCAGCGTCGGGACTAGCGTTAGTGAGCAGTTCTTC. The V gene is TRBV28, the J gene TRBJ2-5; 10 bases fit TRBD2. The end of the DNA is better explained by TRBJ2-1, so the J call may be wrong. The CDR3 spans 13 residues. Germline V gives CDR1 MDHEN, CDR2 SYDVKM.

This chain joins TRBV13 and TRBJ2-7, with no clear D. This CDR3 contains 12 residues. V was pared by 5 bases and J by 4 bases, with 9 bases between. Germline values: CDR1 PRHDT, CDR2 FYEKMQ (reference sequence). The CDR3 DNA is TGTGCCAGCAGCGGCAGAGATTACGAGCAGTACTTC. Translated, it gives CASSGRDYEQYF.

The V call is TRBV7-9, the J call TRBJ2-4; a possible D gene is TRBD1 (5 bases). Germline CDR1 and CDR2: SEHNR and FQNEAQ (reference sequence). The V gene lost 8 bases and the J gene lost 5 bases, with 16 bases spanning the gap. CDR3 length equals 14 residues. The CDR3 sequence is CASEPQGNQNIQYF. DNA for the CDR3: TGTGCCAGCGAACCCCAGGGTAACCAAAACATTCAGTACTTC.

CDR3 protein: CASSEAPNYSGNTIYF. CDR3 bases: TGTGCCAGCAGTGAAGCGCCGAACTACTCTGGAAACACCATATATTTT. The chain recombines TRBV2 with TRBJ1-3; D remains unclear. The germline V gene has CDR1 SNHLY and CDR2 FYNNEI. V gave up 0 bases and J gave up 0 bases, with 9 bases separating them. The CDR3 is 16 residues long.